Listed below are T cell receptor beta chains from one sample, sequenced in a study of a mutant IDH1 vaccine in newly diagnosed glioma. Assay: immunoSEQ multiplex PCR; the TCRdb copy retains only in-frame clones and omits some. The sample has fewer than 65,000 clones; approximately 80% are singletons. No antigen has been identified for these receptors. The source was PBMCs, collected from a glioma patient whose treatment included an IDH1 peptide vaccine. The receptors shown here come from a man aged 50-59 years with glioma. CDR3s include the opening cysteine and the closing phenylalanine or tryptophan. The D gene is left open where the match is weak. Clone size is shown for a subset of rows, as once, few, many or a class of expanded clone.

d_gene: TRBD2
j_gene: TRBJ2-1
abundance: NA
v_gene: TRBV6-1
CDR3aa: CASSPVIGRNEQFF

d_gene: TRBD1
j_gene: TRBJ1-6
abundance: NA
v_gene: TRBV27
CDR3aa: CASSSIDRGHPNSPLHF

d_gene: TRBD2
j_gene: TRBJ2-3
abundance: few
v_gene: TRBV11-2
CDR3aa: CATPQGSGRPTDTQYF

d_gene: NA
j_gene: TRBJ1-6
abundance: few
v_gene: TRBV5-1
CDR3aa: CASRLGQDNSPLHF

d_gene: TRBD2
j_gene: TRBJ2-4
abundance: NA
v_gene: TRBV18
CDR3aa: CASSPTSREQEVRDIQYF

d_gene: NA
j_gene: TRBJ1-2
abundance: NA
v_gene: TRBV13
CDR3aa: CASSQMTEDYGYTF

d_gene: TRBD1
j_gene: TRBJ2-1
abundance: NA
v_gene: TRBV19
CDR3aa: CASTMDRGRSVYNEQFF

d_gene: NA
j_gene: TRBJ1-2
abundance: NA
v_gene: TRBV5-4
CDR3aa: CASRNFGQSYGYTF

d_gene: TRBD2
j_gene: TRBJ2-3
abundance: NA
v_gene: TRBV6-1
CDR3aa: CASSEGSGGASDTQYF

d_gene: NA
j_gene: TRBJ1-1
abundance: few
v_gene: TRBV28
CDR3aa: CASSLGDPAFF

d_gene: NA
j_gene: TRBJ2-2
abundance: few
v_gene: TRBV10-3
CDR3aa: CAISERLLNTGELFF

d_gene: NA
j_gene: TRBJ2-7
abundance: NA
v_gene: TRBV14
CDR3aa: CASSQGGYEQYF

d_gene: TRBD1
j_gene: TRBJ2-2
abundance: NA
v_gene: TRBV7-6
CDR3aa: CASSLRDRTFGELFF

d_gene: NA
j_gene: TRBJ2-3
abundance: few
v_gene: TRBV29-1
CDR3aa: CSGVGTDTQYF

d_gene: NA
j_gene: TRBJ2-7
abundance: NA
v_gene: TRBV2
CDR3aa: CASTEAKYEQYF

d_gene: TRBD2
j_gene: TRBJ2-7
abundance: NA
v_gene: TRBV7-2
CDR3aa: CASSFLAGGPYEQYF

d_gene: TRBD1
j_gene: TRBJ1-5
abundance: NA
v_gene: TRBV19
CDR3aa: CASRNFTGGHQPQHF